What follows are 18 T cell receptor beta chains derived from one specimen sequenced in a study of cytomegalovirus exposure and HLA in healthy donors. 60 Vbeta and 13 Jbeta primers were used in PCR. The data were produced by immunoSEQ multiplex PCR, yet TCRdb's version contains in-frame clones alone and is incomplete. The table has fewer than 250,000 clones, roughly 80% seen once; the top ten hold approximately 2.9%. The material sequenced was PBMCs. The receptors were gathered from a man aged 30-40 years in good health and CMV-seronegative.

This chain's CDR3 is CASSLGPGWYQPQHF. The CDR3 DNA follows: TGTGCCAGCAGCCTTGGCCCTGGTTGGTATCAGCCCCAGCATTTT. The chain combines TRBV6-5 with TRBJ1-5; D is unresolved. CDR1 is MNHEY, CDR2 SVGAGI, per germline. This CDR3 comprises 15 residues. With 6 bases removed from V and 5 bases from J, the gap between germline ends came to 17 bases.

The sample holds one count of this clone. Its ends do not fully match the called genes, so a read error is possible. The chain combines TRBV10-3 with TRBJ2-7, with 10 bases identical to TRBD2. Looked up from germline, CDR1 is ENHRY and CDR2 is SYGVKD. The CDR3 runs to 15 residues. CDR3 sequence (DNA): TGTGCCATCAGTGAGTCGAATAGCGGGGGGTACGGGCAGTACTTC. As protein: CAISESNSGGYGQYF.

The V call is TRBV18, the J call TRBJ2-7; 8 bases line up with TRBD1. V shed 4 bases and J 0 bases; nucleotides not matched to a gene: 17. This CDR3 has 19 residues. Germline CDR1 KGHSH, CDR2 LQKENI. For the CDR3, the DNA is TGTGCCAGCTCACTACTGCCCCCCGGGACAGGCGGTAGCTCCTACGAGCAGTACTTC. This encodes CASSLLPPGTGGSSYEQYF.

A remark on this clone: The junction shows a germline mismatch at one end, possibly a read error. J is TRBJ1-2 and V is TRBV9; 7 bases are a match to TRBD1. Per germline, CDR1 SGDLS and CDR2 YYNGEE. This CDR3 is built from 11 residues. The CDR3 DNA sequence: TGTGCCAGCACGGCCGCTGAAGGGGGCGTCTTC. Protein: CASTAAEGGVF.

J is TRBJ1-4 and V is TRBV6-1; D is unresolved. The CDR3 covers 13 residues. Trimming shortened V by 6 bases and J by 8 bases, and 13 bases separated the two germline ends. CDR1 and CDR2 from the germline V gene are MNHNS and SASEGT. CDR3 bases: TGTGCCAGCAGGCGGGAGAGTGGGGAAAAACTGTTTTTT. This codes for CASRRESGEKLFF.

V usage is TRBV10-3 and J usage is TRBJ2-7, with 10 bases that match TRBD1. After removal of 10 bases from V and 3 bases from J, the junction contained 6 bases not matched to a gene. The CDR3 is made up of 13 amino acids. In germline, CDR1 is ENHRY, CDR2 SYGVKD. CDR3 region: CATQTGGFYEQYF. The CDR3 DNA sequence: TGTGCCACTCAGACAGGGGGCTTCTACGAGCAGTACTTC.

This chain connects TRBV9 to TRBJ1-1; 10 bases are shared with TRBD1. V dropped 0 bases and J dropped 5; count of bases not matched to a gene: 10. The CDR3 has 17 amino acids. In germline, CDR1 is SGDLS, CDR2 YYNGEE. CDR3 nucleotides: TGTGCCAGCAGCGTAGAGGGGGGGACAGGGGATGGAACTGAAGCTTTCTTT. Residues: CASSVEGGTGDGTEAFF.

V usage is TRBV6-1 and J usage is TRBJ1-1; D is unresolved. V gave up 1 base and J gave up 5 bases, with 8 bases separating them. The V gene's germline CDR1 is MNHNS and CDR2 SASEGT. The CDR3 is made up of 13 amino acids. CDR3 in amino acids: CASSEVLRTEAFF. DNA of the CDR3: TGTGCCAGCAGTGAAGTTTTGAGGACTGAAGCTTTCTTT.

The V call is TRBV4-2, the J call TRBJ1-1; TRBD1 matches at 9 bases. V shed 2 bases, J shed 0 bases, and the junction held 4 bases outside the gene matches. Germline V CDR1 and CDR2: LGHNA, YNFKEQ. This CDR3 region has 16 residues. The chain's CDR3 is CASSQPGQGLNTEAFF. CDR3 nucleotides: TGTGCCAGCAGCCAACCGGGACAGGGTTTGAACACTGAAGCTTTCTTT.

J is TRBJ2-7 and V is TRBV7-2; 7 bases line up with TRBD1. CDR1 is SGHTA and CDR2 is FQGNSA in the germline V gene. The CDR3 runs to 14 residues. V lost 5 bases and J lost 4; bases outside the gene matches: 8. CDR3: CASSPPDRYYEQYF. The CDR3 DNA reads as TGTGCCAGCAGCCCCCCGGACAGGTATTACGAGCAGTACTTC. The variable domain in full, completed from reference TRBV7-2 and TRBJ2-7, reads GAGVSQSPSNKVTEKGKDVELRCDPISGHTALYWYRQSLGQGLEFLIYFQGNSAPDKSGLPSDRFSAERTGGSVSTLTIQRTQQEDSAVYLCASSPPDRYYEQYFGPGTRLTVT.

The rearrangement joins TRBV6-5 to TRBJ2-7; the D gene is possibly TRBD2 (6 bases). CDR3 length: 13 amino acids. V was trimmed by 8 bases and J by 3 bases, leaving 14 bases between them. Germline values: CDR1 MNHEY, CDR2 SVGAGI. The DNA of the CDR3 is TGTGCCAGCCGCCGACTAGGAGACTACGAGCAGTACTTC. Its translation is CASRRLGDYEQYF.

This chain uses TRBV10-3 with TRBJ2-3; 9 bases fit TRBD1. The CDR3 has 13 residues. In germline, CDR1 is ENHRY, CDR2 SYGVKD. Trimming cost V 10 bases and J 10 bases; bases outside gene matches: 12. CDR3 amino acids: CATTPGDRDPQYF. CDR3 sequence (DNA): TGTGCCACGACTCCCGGGGACAGGGACCCGCAGTATTTT.

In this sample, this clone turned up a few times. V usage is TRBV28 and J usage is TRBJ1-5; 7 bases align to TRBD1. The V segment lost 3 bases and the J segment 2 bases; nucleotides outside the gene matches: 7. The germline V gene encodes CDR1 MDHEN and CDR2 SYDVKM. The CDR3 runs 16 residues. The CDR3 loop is CASSFRYRGGNQPQHF. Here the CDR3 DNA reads TGTGCCAGCAGTTTTCGGTACAGGGGTGGCAATCAGCCCCAGCATTTT.

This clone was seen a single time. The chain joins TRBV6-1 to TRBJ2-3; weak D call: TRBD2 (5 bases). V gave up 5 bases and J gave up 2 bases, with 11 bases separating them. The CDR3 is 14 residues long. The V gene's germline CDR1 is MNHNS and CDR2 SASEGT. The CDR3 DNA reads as TGTGCCAGCAGTCCCGGACTCCACACAGATACGCAGTATTTT. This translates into CASSPGLHTDTQYF.

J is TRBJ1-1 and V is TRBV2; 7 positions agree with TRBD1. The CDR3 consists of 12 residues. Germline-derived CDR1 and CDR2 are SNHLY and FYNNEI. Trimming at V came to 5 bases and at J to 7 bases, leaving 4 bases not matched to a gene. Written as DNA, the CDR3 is TGTGCCAGCAGTCGACAGGGAAATGAAGCTTTCTTT. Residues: CASSRQGNEAFF.

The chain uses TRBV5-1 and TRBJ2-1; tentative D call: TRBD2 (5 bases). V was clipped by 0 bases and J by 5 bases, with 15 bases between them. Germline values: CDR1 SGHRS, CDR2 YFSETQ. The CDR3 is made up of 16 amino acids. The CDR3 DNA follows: TGCGCCAGCAGCTTGGAACCGGGGTCACACCACAATGAGCAGTTCTTC. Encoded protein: CASSLEPGSHHNEQFF.

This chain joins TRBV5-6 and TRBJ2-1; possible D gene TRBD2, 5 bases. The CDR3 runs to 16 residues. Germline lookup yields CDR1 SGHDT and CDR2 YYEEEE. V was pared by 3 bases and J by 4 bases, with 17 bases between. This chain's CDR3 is CASSWALGGLYNEQFF. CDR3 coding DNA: TGTGCCAGCAGCTGGGCCCTCGGCGGGTTATACAATGAGCAGTTCTTC.

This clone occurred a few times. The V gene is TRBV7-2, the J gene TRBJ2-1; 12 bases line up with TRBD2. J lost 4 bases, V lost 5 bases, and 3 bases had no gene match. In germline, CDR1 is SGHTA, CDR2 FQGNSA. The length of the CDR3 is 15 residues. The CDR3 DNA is TGTGCCAGCAGCAAGACTAGCGGGGGTTACAATGAGCAGTTCTTC. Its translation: CASSKTSGGYNEQFF.